These 30 T cell receptor beta chains share one sample of origin, sequenced in a study of cytomegalovirus exposure and HLA in healthy donors. Profiled with immunoSEQ multiplex PCR; TCRdb holds only in-frame clones, not every one. The sample lists 57,000 or so clones, around 94% occurring once. The sequencing input was PBMCs. The receptors derive from a man younger than 35 in good health and CMV-seronegative.

The chain combines TRBV27 with TRBJ2-2, with a possible D match to TRBD2 (5 bases). V gave up 2 bases and J gave up 9 bases, with 13 bases separating them. The CDR3 has 14 residues. Germline assignment: CDR1 MNHEY and CDR2 SMNVEV (reference sequence). The CDR3 region has the DNA TGTGCCAGCAGTTTAACGACGGCGGGTCGGGAGCTGTTTTTT. It specifies CASSLTTAGRELFF.

The chain is built from TRBV4-1 and TRBJ2-7, with 7 bases matching TRBD1. The CDR3 is 16 amino acids. Germline CDR1 MGHRA, CDR2 YSYEKL. Trimming removed 3 bases from V and 2 bases from J; junction bases left unmatched: 10. The CDR3 protein is CASSHLQGDLTYEQYF. The CDR3 coding sequence is TGCGCCAGCAGCCACCTTCAGGGGGACCTGACCTACGAGCAGTACTTC.

J is TRBJ2-1 and V is TRBV11-3; 7 nucleotides line up with TRBD2. J gave up 5 bases and V 5 bases, and 12 bases lay outside the gene matches. This CDR3 comprises 16 residues. Looked up from germline, CDR1 is SGHNT and CDR2 is YENEEA. The CDR3 loop is CASSPTRREFHNEQFF. CDR3 in DNA: TGTGCCAGCAGCCCTACCAGGCGGGAGTTCCACAATGAGCAGTTCTTC. Full variable domain (rest looked up from reference TRBV11-3 and TRBJ2-1): EAGVVQSPRYKIIEKKQPVAFWCNPISGHNTLYWYLQNLGQGPELLIRYENEEAVDDSQLPKDRFSAERLKGVDSTLKIQPAELGDSAVYLCASSPTRREFHNEQFFGPGTRLTVL.

The chain couples TRBV11-2 to TRBJ1-3; D is ambiguous. The CDR3 consists of 14 residues. The ends were cut back, 0 bases at V and 2 bases at J, with 5 bases in the middle. Germline loops: CDR1 SGHAT, CDR2 FQNNGV. The CDR3 nucleotides read TGTGCCAGCAGCTTAGATAGAACTGGAAACACCATATATTTT. Protein product: CASSLDRTGNTIYF.

The genes are TRBV28 and TRBJ1-2; D not resolved. The V end lost 2 bases, the J end lost 5 bases, and 6 bases lay between the germline ends. This CDR3 region has 12 residues. CDR1 is MDHEN, CDR2 SYDVKM, per germline. DNA of the CDR3: TGTGCCAGCAGTTTAGGAGGATATGGCTACACCTTC. Translating it yields CASSLGGYGYTF.

V usage is TRBV15 and J usage is TRBJ2-2; D is unresolved. Trimming removed 0 bases at V and 11 bases at J, with 7 bases between. From germline, CDR1 is LNHNV and CDR2 YYDKDF (reference sequence). This CDR3 contains 12 residues. The CDR3 DNA sequence: TGTGCCACCAGCAGAGAGGAGCGCGAGCTGTTTTTT. Translating it yields CATSREERELFF.

V is TRBV7-9 and J is TRBJ2-1; 8 positions match TRBD2. The V gene's germline CDR1 is SEHNR and CDR2 FQNEAQ (reference sequence). This CDR3 region has 18 residues. Trimming at V came to 2 bases and at J to 2 bases, leaving 11 bases not matched to a gene. In nucleotides, the CDR3 is TGTGCCAGCAGCTTATCTCCCTTCGGGACTAGTCCCTACAATGAGCAGTTCTTC. This sequence encodes CASSLSPFGTSPYNEQFF. Combining the CDR3 with reference TRBV7-9 and TRBJ2-1 gives the whole variable domain DTGVSQNPRHKITKRGQNVTFRCDPISEHNRLYWYRQTLGQGPEFLTYFQNEAQLEKSRLLSDRFSAERPKGSFSTLEIQRTEQGDSAMYLCASSLSPFGTSPYNEQFFGPGTRLTVL.

This chain connects TRBV12-5 to TRBJ1-1, with D unresolved. CDR1 is LGHNT and CDR2 is FRNRAP in the germline V gene. V was cut by 3 bases and J by 5 bases, with 10 bases left in between. This CDR3 has 13 amino acids. The CDR3 sequence is CASGFGVVTEAFF. CDR3 in DNA: TGTGCTAGTGGTTTCGGGGTTGTTACTGAAGCTTTCTTT.

The chain carries TRBV5-6 and TRBJ1-2, with a possible D match to TRBD1 (5 bases). V was trimmed by 1 base and J by 5 bases, leaving 9 bases between them. In germline, CDR1 is SGHDT, CDR2 YYEEEE. This CDR3 spans 13 amino acids. In nucleotides, the CDR3 is TGTGCCAGCAGCTTGCCGGGGGAGTATGGCTACACCTTC. This encodes CASSLPGEYGYTF.

The chain recombines TRBV30 with TRBJ2-3; TRBD2 matches 7 bases. The CDR3 spans 15 residues. Looked up from germline, CDR1 is GTSNPN and CDR2 is SVGIG (reference sequence). Unmatched junction bases numbered 7, after V lost 4 bases and J lost 0 bases. CDR3: CAWTNGTTSTDTQYF. CDR3 nucleotides: TGTGCCTGGACCAACGGGACTACTAGCACAGATACGCAGTATTTT.

The rearrangement joins TRBV5-4 to TRBJ1-3; tentatively, D is TRBD1 (5 bases). The V end lost 0 bases, the J end lost 1 base, and 11 bases lay between the germline ends. This CDR3 region has 16 residues. Germline V lookup: CDR1 SGHNT, CDR2 YYREEE (reference sequence). This chain's CDR3 is CASSLAPTDSGNTIYF. The DNA for the CDR3 is TGTGCCAGCAGCTTGGCCCCGACAGATTCTGGAAACACCATATATTTT.

The J gene is TRBJ2-4, the V gene TRBV11-2; 10 bases are shared with TRBD1. The CDR3 is 16 amino acids. The ends lost 0 bases at V and 3 bases at J; junction bases unmatched: 2. CDR1 and CDR2 from the germline V gene are SGHAT and FQNNGV. The CDR3 here is CASSLETGGVKNIQYF. The CDR3 coding sequence is TGTGCCAGCAGCTTAGAGACAGGGGGCGTCAAAAACATTCAGTACTTC.

Note on this clone: An end of the junction differs from the germline gene, which may be a read error. The chain combines TRBV5-4 with TRBJ2-7; D uncertain. This CDR3 region has 14 residues. Looked up from germline, CDR1 is SGHNT and CDR2 is YYREEE (reference sequence). The CDR3 DNA sequence: TGTGCCAGCAGCTTTGCGGCTACTTCCTCCGAGCAGTACTTC. Protein product: CASSFAATSSEQYF.

The chain employs TRBV30 and TRBJ2-7; the D gene is possibly TRBD2 (5 bases). This CDR3 region has 15 residues. CDR1 is GTSNPN, CDR2 SVGIG, per germline (reference sequence). V lost 0 bases to trimming and J lost 0 bases, with 12 bases between them. The CDR3 DNA follows: TGTGCCTGGAGTGTAAGAGGGATAAGCTCCTACGAGCAGTACTTC. Its protein is CAWSVRGISSYEQYF.

This chain connects TRBV11-2 to TRBJ1-1; possibly TRBD1 for D (5 bases). CDR1 is SGHAT, CDR2 FQNNGV, per germline. V lost 3 bases and J 7 bases, leaving 9 bases between the germline ends. This CDR3 has 12 amino acids. The CDR3 nucleotides are TGTGCCAGCAGCTTTTCCGACAGTGAAGCTTTCTTT. Translated, it gives CASSFSDSEAFF.

This rearrangement joins TRBV29-1 to TRBJ2-7, with TRBD1 as a possible D gene (5 bases). Per the germline V gene, CDR1 is SQVTM and CDR2 is ANQGSEA. CDR3 length: 13 residues. V gave up 5 bases and J gave up 2 bases, with 13 bases separating them. CDR3 sequence: CSVLRTTTYEQYF. For the CDR3, the DNA is TGCAGCGTTTTACGGACAACAACCTACGAGCAGTACTTC.

The chain employs TRBV28 and TRBJ2-1, with 7 bases aligning to TRBD2. J was trimmed by 9 bases and V by 3 bases; bases with no gene match: 26. The length of the CDR3 is 20 residues. From germline, CDR1 is MDHEN and CDR2 SYDVKM. This CDR3 is CASSFRQTPSGPRSDIEQFF. The CDR3 DNA is TGTGCCAGCAGTTTTCGGCAGACACCTAGCGGCCCTCGATCGGACATTGAGCAGTTCTTC.

This chain connects TRBV30 to TRBJ1-2; D call uncertain. The CDR3 length is 11 residues. Germline CDR1 and CDR2: GTSNPN and SVGIG (reference sequence). Trimming took 1 base from V and 4 from J, leaving 4 bases between them. Written as DNA, the CDR3 is TGTGCCTGGAGTGGGGCCTATGGCTACACCTTC. As protein: CAWSGAYGYTF.

V usage is TRBV30 and J usage is TRBJ2-3; D not resolved. Germline loops: CDR1 GTSNPN, CDR2 SVGIG (reference sequence). The CDR3 is 11 amino acids. V was clipped by 2 bases and J by 6 bases, with 6 bases between them. The DNA of the CDR3 is TGTGCCTGGAGTCTCGAGGATACGCAGTATTTT. Translation: CAWSLEDTQYF. Full variable domain (outside the CDR3, taken from reference TRBV30 and TRBJ2-3): SQTIHQWPATLVQPVGSPLSLECTVEGTSNPNLYWYRQAAGRGLQLLFYSVGIGQISSEVPQNLSASRPQDRQFILSSKKLLLSDSGFYLCAWSLEDTQYFGPGTRLTVL.

CDR3 sequence (DNA): TGTGCCAGTAGTATAGAACGGTACTCCGGGACTTTCACAGATACGCAGTATTTT. Protein sequence: CASSIERYSGTFTDTQYF. The chain has TRBV19 and TRBJ2-3; perhaps TRBD2 as D (6 bases). Trimming took off 0 bases at V and 2 bases at J, with 18 bases between the two ends. This CDR3 contains 18 residues. Looked up from germline, CDR1 is LNHDA and CDR2 is SQIVND (reference sequence).

This chain links TRBV29-1 with TRBJ1-2, with D possibly matching TRBD1 (6 bases). The V end lost 7 bases, the J end lost 2 bases, and 14 bases lay between the germline ends. Germline V lookup: CDR1 SQVTM, CDR2 ANQGSEA. This CDR3 has 13 residues. CDR3 sequence: CSATQGPNYGYTF. The DNA for the CDR3 is TGCAGCGCGACACAGGGACCCAACTATGGCTACACCTTC.

This clone is a singleton in its sample. This chain joins TRBV11-2 and TRBJ1-2; 7 positions match TRBD1. The V and J ends lost 1 base and 2 bases, in that order; junction bases with no gene match: 4. Per germline, CDR1 SGHAT and CDR2 FQNNGV. This CDR3 has 15 residues. The CDR3 here is CASSLARQGNYGYTF. CDR3 DNA sequence: TGTGCCAGCAGCTTAGCCCGACAGGGCAACTATGGCTACACCTTC.

This sequence joins TRBV21-1 and TRBJ2-3; TRBD1 reflects the table's D call only, with no check against the DNA. TRBV21-1 is a pseudogene segment. The CDR3 contains 19 residues. For the CDR3, the DNA is TGTGCCAGCAGCAAAAGGCAAGGTGGGGACACCCATGGGGCAGATACGCAGTATTTT. Its protein is CASSKRQGGDTHGADTQYF.

The gene calls are TRBV11-3 and TRBJ2-1, with 11 bases lining up with TRBD2. The CDR3 has 17 residues. Per the germline V gene, CDR1 is SGHNT and CDR2 is YENEEA. V lost 5 bases to trimming and J lost 0 bases; unmatched junction nucleotides: 6. CDR3 amino acids: CASSPGTSGLSYNEQFF. Here the CDR3 DNA reads TGTGCCAGCAGCCCCGGGACTAGCGGACTCTCCTACAATGAGCAGTTCTTC.

The chain has TRBV2 and TRBJ2-2; 7 bases agree with TRBD1. V dropped 6 bases and J dropped 5; count of bases not matched to a gene: 9. Germline V CDR1 and CDR2: SNHLY, FYNNEI. The CDR3 is 15 amino acids. CDR3 nucleotide sequence: TGTGCCAGCAGCAAGACAGGGTTGGGGACCGGGGAGCTGTTTTTT. The encoded protein is CASSKTGLGTGELFF.

For this clone: Its ends do not fully match the called genes, so a read error is possible. The rearrangement links TRBV13 to TRBJ2-2; D uncertain. The germline gives CDR1 PRHDT, CDR2 FYEKMQ (reference sequence). The length of the CDR3 is 15 residues. DNA for the CDR3: TGTGCCAGCAGCTTGGCCGAGGCGAACTCCGGGGAGCTGTTTTTT. Translating it yields CASSLAEANSGELFF.

The V call is TRBV18, the J call TRBJ2-1; tentative D call: TRBD2 (6 bases). The CDR3 is 15 residues long. The V end was cut by 4 bases, the J end by 7 bases, with 17 bases between. The germline gives CDR1 KGHSH, CDR2 LQKENI. The CDR3 region is CASSLAGTGVNEQFF. The CDR3 DNA follows: TGTGCCAGCTCACTAGCTGGGACGGGGGTAAATGAGCAGTTCTTC.

The V gene is TRBV29-1, the J gene TRBJ2-2, with a tentative D call TRBD2 (6 bases). Germline-derived CDR1 and CDR2 are SQVTM and ANQGSEA. Trimming left V 4 bases short and J 6 bases short, with 15 bases between. CDR3 length equals 14 residues. As DNA, the CDR3 is TGCAGCGTTGTGGGAGGTACCGAGGCCGGGGAGCTGTTTTTT. This translates into CSVVGGTEAGELFF.

The CDR3 DNA reads TGTGCCAGCAGTTACTCGACCGGACAGGGGGTCTACGAGCAGTACTTC. It codes for CASSYSTGQGVYEQYF. The J gene is TRBJ2-7, the V gene TRBV6-5, with 10 bases aligning to TRBD1. Trimming took 0 bases from V and 3 from J; bases not matched to a gene: 5. CDR3 length: 16 residues. CDR1 MNHEY and CDR2 SVGAGI come from the germline V gene.

This clone appeared a single time. The chain employs TRBV30 and TRBJ1-5, with 8 positions matching TRBD1. V was clipped by 2 bases and J by 5 bases; unmatched bases: 2. The CDR3 covers 13 residues. The germline CDR1 and CDR2 sequences are GTSNPN and SVGIG (reference sequence). CDR3 sequence reads: CAWSPGQDQPQHF. CDR3 nucleotide sequence: TGTGCCTGGAGTCCGGGACAGGATCAGCCCCAGCATTTT.